This TCR beta chain was sequenced during a study of blood T cell repertoires in COVID-19. In the study overall: Some COVID-19 samples were acute and others convalescent; all came from the United States, Italy and Spain.

In the original analysis: Using reference gene primer amplification, nucleated cell counts were estimated. Clones were read by immunoSEQ multiplex PCR, and TCRdb kept only the in-frame ones, dropping some. The V and J calls and clone size are taken from that table; D and trimming were inferred from the DNA. The sample carries around 200,000 clones, 70% to 90% recorded once. The CDR3 totals 15 residues. V shed 0 bases and J shed 2 bases, with 10 bases lying between them. The germline V gene has CDR1 SGHRS and CDR2 YFSETQ. This clonotype originated in a woman aged 80 or over in a cohort sampled during active or convalescent COVID-19. Sequencing was performed on peripheral blood. J is TRBJ2-3 and V is TRBV5-1; maybe TRBD1 (6 bases). The CDR3: CASSLGSGATDTQYF. The CDR3, as DNA: TGCGCCAGCAGCTTGGGTTCAGGGGCCACAGATACGCAGTATTTT.